The rows below give T cell receptor beta chains drawn from one sample of a study of blood T cell repertoires in COVID-19. Profiled with immunoSEQ multiplex PCR; TCRdb holds only in-frame clones, not every one. The table includes approximately 150,000 clones, 87% detected once. The sequenced material came from peripheral blood. The receptor source for this set is a woman aged 45-59 years with acute or convalescent COVID-19. The CDR3 runs from the conserved cysteine through the conserved F or W. Each record gives: V gene, J gene, clone size, D gene, CDR3 DNA, CDR3 protein. D genes are given only for firm matches. Not every row has a clone size; where given, it reads once, few, many or a size class.

v_call: TRBV12-5
j_call: TRBJ2-7
clone_size: -
d_call: -
cdr3_nt: TGTGCTAGTGGTTTGGTAAACAGCCCCTACGAGCAGTACTTC
cdr3_aa: CASGLVNSPYEQYF

v_call: TRBV6-5
j_call: TRBJ2-2
clone_size: -
d_call: -
cdr3_nt: TGTGCCAGCTCGGCGGTCCCGAACACCGGGGAGCTGTTTTTT
cdr3_aa: CASSAVPNTGELFF

v_call: TRBV4-2
j_call: TRBJ2-7
clone_size: -
d_call: -
cdr3_nt: TGTGCCAGCAGCCAAGGGGGGGTTGGGTACGAGCAGTACTTC
cdr3_aa: CASSQGGVGYEQYF

v_call: TRBV7-2
j_call: TRBJ2-3
clone_size: -
d_call: TRBD2
cdr3_nt: TGTGCCAGCAGCTTCTCTAGCGGGGGCACAGATACGCAGTATTTT
cdr3_aa: CASSFSSGGTDTQYF

v_call: TRBV15
j_call: TRBJ1-2
clone_size: -
d_call: -
cdr3_nt: TGTGCCACCAGCAGAGACAGGGCCGGTGGCTACACCTTC
cdr3_aa: CATSRDRAGGYTF

v_call: TRBV7-9
j_call: TRBJ2-1
clone_size: once
d_call: -
cdr3_nt: TGTGCCAGCAGCTTACAGGGTTATGAGCAGTTCTTC
cdr3_aa: CASSLQGYEQFF

v_call: TRBV5-4
j_call: TRBJ2-3
clone_size: -
d_call: TRBD2
cdr3_nt: TGTGCCAGCCGGAGGGGGGCTAGCGGGAACACAGATACGCAGTATTTT
cdr3_aa: CASRRGASGNTDTQYF

v_call: TRBV25-1
j_call: TRBJ1-1
clone_size: -
d_call: TRBD1
cdr3_nt: TGTGCCAGCCTACGGACAGGCGAGGGGACTGAAGCTTTCTTT
cdr3_aa: CASLRTGEGTEAFF

v_call: TRBV18
j_call: TRBJ1-4
clone_size: -
d_call: -
cdr3_nt: TGTGCCAGCTCACCCGACAGTAATGAAAAACTGTTTTTT
cdr3_aa: CASSPDSNEKLFF

v_call: TRBV6-5
j_call: TRBJ1-1
clone_size: once
d_call: -
cdr3_nt: TGTGCCAGCAGTTACCGCGGACAGAACACTGAAGCTTTCTTT
cdr3_aa: CASSYRGQNTEAFF

v_call: TRBV19
j_call: TRBJ2-3
clone_size: -
d_call: -
cdr3_nt: TGTGCCAGTAGGGCCGGGATGACAGATACGCAGTATTTT
cdr3_aa: CASRAGMTDTQYF

v_call: TRBV11-3
j_call: TRBJ1-1
clone_size: -
d_call: -
cdr3_nt: TGTGCCAGCAGCCCAACAGGGATGAGGAGCAGTGAAGCTTTCTTT
cdr3_aa: CASSPTGMRSSEAFF

v_call: TRBV5-1
j_call: TRBJ1-4
clone_size: -
d_call: -
cdr3_nt: TGCGCCAGCAGCTTAACGGAGCCAACTAATGAAAAACTGTTTTTT
cdr3_aa: CASSLTEPTNEKLFF

v_call: TRBV5-5
j_call: TRBJ1-1
clone_size: once
d_call: -
cdr3_nt: TGTGCCAGCAGCAGTGACACGAACACTGAAGCTTTCTTT
cdr3_aa: CASSSDTNTEAFF

v_call: TRBV11-2
j_call: TRBJ2-7
clone_size: -
d_call: -
cdr3_nt: TGTGCCAGCAACCCGGAGGGGCAGTACTTC
cdr3_aa: CASNPEGQYF

v_call: TRBV4-1
j_call: TRBJ1-1
clone_size: -
d_call: -
cdr3_nt: TGCGCCAGCAGCTCAGGGGCATCGAACACTGAAGCTTTCTTT
cdr3_aa: CASSSGASNTEAFF

v_call: TRBV9
j_call: TRBJ2-7
clone_size: -
d_call: TRBD2
cdr3_nt: TGTGCCAGCAGCGGAACCGGGACTAGCCCCTACGAGCAGTACTTC
cdr3_aa: CASSGTGTSPYEQYF

v_call: TRBV15
j_call: TRBJ1-4
clone_size: -
d_call: -
cdr3_nt: TGTGCCACCAGCAGCCTCTTAGAGGGATATGGGGAAAAACTGTTTTTT
cdr3_aa: CATSSLLEGYGEKLFF

v_call: TRBV10-3
j_call: TRBJ2-3
clone_size: -
d_call: TRBD1
cdr3_nt: TGTGCCACTGGACAGGGGGCCGCAGATACGCAGTATTTT
cdr3_aa: CATGQGAADTQYF

v_call: TRBV24-1
j_call: TRBJ2-2
clone_size: -
d_call: -
cdr3_nt: TGTGCCACCACCCCCCCTGAGGAGGGTGGACACCGGGGAGCTGTTTTT
cdr3_aa: CATTPPEEGGHRGAVF

v_call: TRBV30
j_call: TRBJ1-6
clone_size: once
d_call: -
cdr3_nt: TGTGCCTGGAGTGATACAGGGAATTCACCCCTCCACTTT
cdr3_aa: CAWSDTGNSPLHF

v_call: TRBV10-3
j_call: TRBJ2-5
clone_size: -
d_call: TRBD2
cdr3_nt: TGTGCCATCAGTGATTCCCGACTAGCGGAGACCCAGTACTTC
cdr3_aa: CAISDSRLAETQYF

v_call: TRBV6-5
j_call: TRBJ1-2
clone_size: once
d_call: TRBD1
cdr3_nt: TGTGCCAGCACCCGCGGACAGGTCTATGGCTACACCTTC
cdr3_aa: CASTRGQVYGYTF

v_call: TRBV29-1
j_call: TRBJ1-1
clone_size: -
d_call: -
cdr3_nt: TGCAGCGTTGAAGAAGGCAACAGGATGAACACTGAAGCTTTCTTT
cdr3_aa: CSVEEGNRMNTEAFF

v_call: TRBV6-5
j_call: TRBJ2-7
clone_size: -
d_call: TRBD2
cdr3_nt: TGTGCCAGCAGGAACAGCGGGACGACCTACGAGCAGTACTTC
cdr3_aa: CASRNSGTTYEQYF

v_call: TRBV5-1
j_call: TRBJ1-1
clone_size: few
d_call: -
cdr3_nt: TGCGCCAGCAGTTTGGCGGGGGACACTGAAGCTTTCTTT
cdr3_aa: CASSLAGDTEAFF

v_call: TRBV19
j_call: TRBJ2-4
clone_size: few
d_call: -
cdr3_nt: TGTGCCAGTAGTATACGGAGGGACGTAAACATTCAGTACTTC
cdr3_aa: CASSIRRDVNIQYF

v_call: TRBV6-5
j_call: TRBJ1-5
clone_size: -
d_call: TRBD1
cdr3_nt: TGTGCCAGCGCGACCACACAGGGGTTTCATCAGCCCCAGCATTTT
cdr3_aa: CASATTQGFHQPQHF

v_call: TRBV7-2
j_call: TRBJ1-1
clone_size: -
d_call: TRBD1
cdr3_nt: TGTGCCAGTCACCGACAGGGTCGAACTCCTGAAGCTTTCTTT
cdr3_aa: CASHRQGRTPEAFF

v_call: TRBV5-5
j_call: TRBJ2-3
clone_size: -
d_call: TRBD2
cdr3_nt: TGTGCCAGCAGCTTGGGTGCTAGCGGGGCGGGAACAGATACGCAGTATTTT
cdr3_aa: CASSLGASGAGTDTQYF

v_call: TRBV11-2
j_call: TRBJ1-1
clone_size: -
d_call: -
cdr3_nt: TGTGCCAGCAGCCTAATGGGAGGGGGAACTGAAGCTTTCTTT
cdr3_aa: CASSLMGGGTEAFF

v_call: TRBV5-6
j_call: TRBJ2-3
clone_size: once
d_call: TRBD2
cdr3_nt: TGTGCCAGCAGCCTACGGACTAGCGGGGGGGTGGATACGCAGTATTTT
cdr3_aa: CASSLRTSGGVDTQYF

v_call: TRBV6-5
j_call: TRBJ2-3
clone_size: -
d_call: TRBD2
cdr3_nt: TGTGCCAGCAGTTCCAGCGGGGGGGCAACAGATACGCAGTATTTT
cdr3_aa: CASSSSGGATDTQYF

v_call: TRBV7-2
j_call: TRBJ1-5
clone_size: once
d_call: -
cdr3_nt: TGTGCCAGCAGCTTAACTCCTGAGGTTCAGCCCCAGCATTTT
cdr3_aa: CASSLTPEVQPQHF

v_call: TRBV3-1/TRBV3-2
j_call: TRBJ1-5
clone_size: -
d_call: -
cdr3_nt: TGTGCCAGCAGCCAAGACTCGGGTCAGCCCCAGCATTTT
cdr3_aa: CASSQDSGQPQHF

v_call: TRBV4-3
j_call: TRBJ1-2
clone_size: -
d_call: -
cdr3_nt: TGCGCCAGCAGCCAGAATCAGGGCTATGGCTACACCTTC
cdr3_aa: CASSQNQGYGYTF

v_call: TRBV14
j_call: TRBJ2-5
clone_size: once
d_call: -
cdr3_nt: TGTGCCAGCAGCCGCGGCCGGAGGGAGACCCAGTACTTC
cdr3_aa: CASSRGRRETQYF

v_call: TRBV15
j_call: TRBJ1-2
clone_size: few
d_call: TRBD1
cdr3_nt: TGTGCCACCAGCAGACCCGGGACAGAGCTATATGGCTACACCTTC
cdr3_aa: CATSRPGTELYGYTF

v_call: TRBV5-6
j_call: TRBJ2-3
clone_size: once
d_call: TRBD2
cdr3_nt: TGTGCCAGCAGCTCCCTCGGGGGGGCCACAGATACGCAGTATTTT
cdr3_aa: CASSSLGGATDTQYF

v_call: TRBV6-1
j_call: TRBJ1-2
clone_size: -
d_call: -
cdr3_nt: TGTGCCAGCAGTGATATCAGGGCTCCATATGGCTACACCTTC
cdr3_aa: CASSDIRAPYGYTF

v_call: TRBV19
j_call: TRBJ1-1
clone_size: -
d_call: TRBD1
cdr3_nt: TGTGCCAGTAGTATAGATCCGACAGGGGCTGCTTTCTTT
cdr3_aa: CASSIDPTGAAFF